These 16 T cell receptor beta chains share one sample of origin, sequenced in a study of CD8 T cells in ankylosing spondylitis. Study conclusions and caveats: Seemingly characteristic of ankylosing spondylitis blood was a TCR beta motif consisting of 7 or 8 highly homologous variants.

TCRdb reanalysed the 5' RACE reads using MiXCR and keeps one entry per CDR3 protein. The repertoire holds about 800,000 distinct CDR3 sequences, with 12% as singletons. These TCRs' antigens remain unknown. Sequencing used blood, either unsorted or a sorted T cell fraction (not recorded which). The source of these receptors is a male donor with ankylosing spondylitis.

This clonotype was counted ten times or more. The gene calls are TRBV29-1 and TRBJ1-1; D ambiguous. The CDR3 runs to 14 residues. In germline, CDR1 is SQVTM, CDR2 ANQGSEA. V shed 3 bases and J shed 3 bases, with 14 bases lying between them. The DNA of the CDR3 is TGCAGCGTTGACCGTGGGTTATGGGACACTGAAGCTTTCTTT. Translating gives CSVDRGLWDTEAFF. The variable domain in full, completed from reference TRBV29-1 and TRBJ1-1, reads SAVISQKPSRDICQRGTSLTIQCQVDSQVTMMFWYRQQPGQSLTLIATANQGSEATYESGFVIDKFPISRPNLTFSTLTVSNMSPEDSSIYLCSVDRGLWDTEAFFGQGTRLTVV.

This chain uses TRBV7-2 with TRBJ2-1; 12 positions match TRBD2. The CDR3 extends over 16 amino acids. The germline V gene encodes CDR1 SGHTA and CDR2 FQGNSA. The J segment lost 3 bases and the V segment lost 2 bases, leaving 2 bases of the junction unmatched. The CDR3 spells CASSLSSGRGYNEQFF. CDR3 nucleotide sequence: TGTGCCAGCAGCTTATCTAGCGGGAGGGGCTACAATGAGCAGTTCTTC.

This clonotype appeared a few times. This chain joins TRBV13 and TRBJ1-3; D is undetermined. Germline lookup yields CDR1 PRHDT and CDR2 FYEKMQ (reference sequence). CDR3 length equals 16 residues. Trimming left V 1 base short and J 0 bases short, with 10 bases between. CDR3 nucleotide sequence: TGTGCCAGCAGCTTAGTTGGCGGAAGCTCTGGAAACACCATATATTTT. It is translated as CASSLVGGSSGNTIYF.

CDR3 coding DNA: TGCAGCGGGGGGACTATTGGGGCCTACAATGAGCAGTTCTTC. Residues: CSGGTIGAYNEQFF. The rearrangement links TRBV29-1 to TRBJ2-1; 7 positions match TRBD2. Losses at the gene ends were 7 bases for V and 2 bases for J; bases not matched to a gene: 8. From germline, CDR1 is SQVTM and CDR2 ANQGSEA. The CDR3 runs to 14 residues.

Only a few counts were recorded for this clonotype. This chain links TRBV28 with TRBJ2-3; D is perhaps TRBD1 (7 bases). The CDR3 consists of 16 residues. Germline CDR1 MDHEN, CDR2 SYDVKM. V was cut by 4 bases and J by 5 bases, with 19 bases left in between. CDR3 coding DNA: TGTGCCAGCAGTTGGCCGACAGGGAGGTTAGAAGATACGCAGTATTTT. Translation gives CASSWPTGRLEDTQYF. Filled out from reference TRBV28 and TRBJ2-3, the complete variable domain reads DVKVTQSSRYLVKRTGEKVFLECVQDMDHENMFWYRQDPGLGLRLIYFSYDVKMKEKGDIPEGYSVSREKKERFSLILESASTNQTSMYLCASSWPTGRLEDTQYFGPGTRLTVL.

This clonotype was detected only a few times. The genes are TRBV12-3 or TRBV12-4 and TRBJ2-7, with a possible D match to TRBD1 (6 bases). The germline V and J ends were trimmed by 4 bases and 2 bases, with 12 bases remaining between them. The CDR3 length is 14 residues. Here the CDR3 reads CASSWTATAYEQYF. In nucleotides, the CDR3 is TGTGCCAGCAGTTGGACAGCTACTGCCTACGAGCAGTACTTC.

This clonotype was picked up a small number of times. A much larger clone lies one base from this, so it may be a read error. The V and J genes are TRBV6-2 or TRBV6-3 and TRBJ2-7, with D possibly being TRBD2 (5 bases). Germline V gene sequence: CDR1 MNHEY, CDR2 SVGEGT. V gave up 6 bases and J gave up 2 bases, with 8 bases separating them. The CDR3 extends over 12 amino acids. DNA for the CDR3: TGTGCCAGCAGCCACGGGACCTACGAGCAGTACTTC. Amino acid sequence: CASSHGTYEQYF.

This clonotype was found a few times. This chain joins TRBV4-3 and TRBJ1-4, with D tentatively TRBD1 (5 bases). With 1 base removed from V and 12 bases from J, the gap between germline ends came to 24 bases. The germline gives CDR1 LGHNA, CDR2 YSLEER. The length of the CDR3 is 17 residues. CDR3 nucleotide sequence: TGCGCCAGCAGCCAAGGTGGCGGCTGGGCCGTAGCGGGGGAACTGTTTTTT. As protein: CASSQGGGWAVAGELFF.

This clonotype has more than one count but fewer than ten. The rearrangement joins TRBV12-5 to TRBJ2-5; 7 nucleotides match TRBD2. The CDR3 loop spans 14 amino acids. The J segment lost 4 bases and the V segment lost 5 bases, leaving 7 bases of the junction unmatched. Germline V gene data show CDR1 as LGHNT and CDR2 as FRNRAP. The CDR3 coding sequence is TGTGCTAGTGGTAGGGGAGGGTCCTCAGAGACCCAGTACTTC. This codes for CASGRGGSSETQYF.

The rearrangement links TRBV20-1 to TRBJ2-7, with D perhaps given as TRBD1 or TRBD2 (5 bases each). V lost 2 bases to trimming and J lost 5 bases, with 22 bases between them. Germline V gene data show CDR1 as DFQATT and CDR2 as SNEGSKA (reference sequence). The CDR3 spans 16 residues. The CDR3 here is CSARRSGTAERHEQYF. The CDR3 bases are TGCAGTGCTAGAAGGTCCGGGACCGCAGAGCGCCACGAGCAGTACTTC.

This chain's CDR3 is CSARGVWDSNEKLFF. CDR3 coding DNA: TGCAGTGCTAGAGGTGTTTGGGACAGCAATGAAAAACTGTTTTTT. The rearrangement uses TRBV20-1 and TRBJ1-4, with 7 bases lining up with TRBD1. The CDR3 spans 15 residues. Germline V gene data show CDR1 as DFQATT and CDR2 as SNEGSKA (reference sequence). After removal of 1 base from V and 5 bases from J, the junction contained 7 bases not matched to a gene.

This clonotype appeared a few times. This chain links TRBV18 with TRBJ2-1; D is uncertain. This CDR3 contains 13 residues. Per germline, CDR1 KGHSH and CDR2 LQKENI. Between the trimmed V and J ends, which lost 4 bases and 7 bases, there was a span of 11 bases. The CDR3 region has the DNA TGTGCCAGCTCACTATTGGCCCTGAATGAGCAGTTCTTC. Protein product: CASSLLALNEQFF. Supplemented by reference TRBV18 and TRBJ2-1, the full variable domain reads NAGVMQNPRHLVRRRGQEARLRCSPMKGHSHVYWYRQLPEEGLKFMVYLQKENIIDESGMPKERFSAEFPKEGPSILRIQQVVRGDSAAYFCASSLLALNEQFFGPGTRLTVL.

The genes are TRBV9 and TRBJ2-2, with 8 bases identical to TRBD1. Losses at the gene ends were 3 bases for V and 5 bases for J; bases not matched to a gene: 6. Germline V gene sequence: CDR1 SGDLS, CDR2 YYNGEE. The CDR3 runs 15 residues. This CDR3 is CASSAGGPRTGELFF. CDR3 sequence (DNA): TGTGCCAGCAGCGCAGGGGGCCCGCGGACCGGGGAGCTGTTTTTT.

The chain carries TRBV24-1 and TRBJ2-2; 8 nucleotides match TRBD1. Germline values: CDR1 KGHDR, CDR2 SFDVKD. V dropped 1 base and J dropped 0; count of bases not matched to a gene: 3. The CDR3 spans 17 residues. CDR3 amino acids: CATSDFGTGANTGELFF. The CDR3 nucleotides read TGTGCCACCAGTGATTTTGGGACAGGAGCGAACACCGGGGAGCTGTTTTTT.

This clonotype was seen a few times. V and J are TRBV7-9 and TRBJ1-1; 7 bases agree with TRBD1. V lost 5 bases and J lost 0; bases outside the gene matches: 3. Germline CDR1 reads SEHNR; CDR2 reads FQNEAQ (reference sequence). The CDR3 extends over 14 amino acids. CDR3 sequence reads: CASSHRGMNTEAFF. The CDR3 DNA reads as TGTGCCAGCAGCCACAGGGGCATGAACACTGAAGCTTTCTTT.

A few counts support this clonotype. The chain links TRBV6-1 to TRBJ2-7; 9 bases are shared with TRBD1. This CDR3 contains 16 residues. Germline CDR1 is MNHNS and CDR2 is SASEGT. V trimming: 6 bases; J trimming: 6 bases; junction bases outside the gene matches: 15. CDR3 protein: CASSRRGGQGVVEQYF. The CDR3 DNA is TGTGCCAGCAGCCGACGCGGGGGACAGGGTGTCGTCGAGCAGTACTTC.